The 31 T cell receptor beta chains listed next were all sequenced from one sample in a study of regulatory T cells in long-lasting Graves disease. Time point indicated: persistent/refractory GD, antithyroid drugs over 5 years with positive TRAb. The TCR library was prepared using RNA isolated from PBMCs. The authors built TCR beta libraries using iRepertoire HTBI primers and Arm-PCR of CDR3 regions. TCRdb itself ran the multiplex PCR reads through MiXCR, one entry per CDR3 protein. The sample carries roughly 400,000 distinct CDR3 sequences, under 25% recorded once. Sample: peripheral blood mononuclear cells (PBMCs), taken when the disease was refractory, from a patient treated with antithyroid drugs. These receptors all come from a female donor with Graves disease.

The rearrangement uses TRBV20-1 and TRBJ1-4; 11 positions match TRBD1. The ends lost 0 bases at V and 10 bases at J; junction bases unmatched: 13. Germline V gene data show CDR1 as DFQATT and CDR2 as SNEGSKA (reference sequence). The CDR3 totals 17 residues. The CDR3 nucleotides read TGCAGTGCTAGAGATCCTTCCAGGGGGACAGGGGGGGCAAAACTGTTTTTT. This encodes CSARDPSRGTGGAKLFF.

As to this clonotype: This may be a read error: a much more frequent sequence differs by one nucleotide. The chain links TRBV19 to TRBJ2-2, with D perhaps TRBD2 (6 bases). Trimming left V 3 bases short and J 3 bases short, with 17 bases between. Germline lookup yields CDR1 LNHDA and CDR2 SQIVND (reference sequence). The CDR3 is made up of 17 amino acids. Written as DNA, the CDR3 is TGTGCCAGTAGTATCTCCGGGGGAATGTACGACACCGGGGAGCTGTTTTTT. Translating it yields CASSISGGMYDTGELFF. The whole variable domain, remainder taken from reference TRBV19 and TRBJ2-2, is DGGITQSPKYLFRKEGQNVTLSCEQNLNHDAMYWYRQDPGQGLRLIYYSQIVNDFQKGDIAEGYSVSREKKESFPLTVTSAQKNPTAFYLCASSISGGMYDTGELFFGEGSRLTVL.

This clonotype was found a few times. The V gene is TRBV20-1, the J gene TRBJ2-7, with D possibly TRBD2 on 6 matching bases. Germline CDR1 is DFQATT and CDR2 is SNEGSKA (reference sequence). The CDR3 length is 13 residues. V dropped 6 bases and J dropped 4 bases, with 16 bases sitting between them. CDR3 in DNA: TGCAGTGCCCCAGGAAGGGCGGGGTACGAGCAGTACTTC. Amino acids: CSAPGRAGYEQYF.

This clonotype has more than one count but fewer than ten. CDR3 DNA sequence: TGTGCCAGCTCACCTTCTATCGATCAGCCCCAGCATTTT. Translation gives CASSPSIDQPQHF. This rearrangement joins TRBV18 to TRBJ1-5; D not resolved. CDR3 length equals 13 residues. V lost 3 bases, J lost 5 bases, and 8 bases lay in between. The germline gives CDR1 KGHSH, CDR2 LQKENI.

This clonotype was counted at least ten times. The J gene is TRBJ1-2, the V gene TRBV28; 9 positions match TRBD1. Germline V gives CDR1 MDHEN, CDR2 SYDVKM. The CDR3 covers 13 residues. V shed 7 bases, J shed 3 bases, and the junction held 3 bases outside the gene matches. The CDR3 loop is CASKQGADYGYTF. The CDR3 bases are TGTGCCAGCAAACAGGGGGCAGACTATGGCTACACCTTC.

V is TRBV3-1 and J is TRBJ1-1, with 7 bases lining up with TRBD1. V shed 6 bases, J shed 1 base, and the junction held 5 bases outside the gene matches. The CDR3 is 14 amino acids. Germline CDR1 is LGHDT and CDR2 is YNNKEL (reference sequence). The CDR3 DNA sequence: TGTGCCAGCAGAGTCAGGGGGGGGAACACTGAAGCTTTCTTT. It codes for CASRVRGGNTEAFF.

The chain is built from TRBV20-1 and TRBJ2-2, with a possible D match to TRBD1 (6 bases). The CDR3 runs 17 residues. Germline V gene data show CDR1 as DFQATT and CDR2 as SNEGSKA (reference sequence). Trimming stripped 0 bases from V and 2 bases from J, with 16 bases between. The CDR3 DNA sequence: TGCAGTGCTAGAGATCAGTGGCGACAGGCCAACACCGGGGAGCTGTTTTTT. This codes for CSARDQWRQANTGELFF.

The chain employs TRBV19 and TRBJ2-1; no reliable D call. Germline lookup yields CDR1 LNHDA and CDR2 SQIVND (reference sequence). The length of the CDR3 is 12 residues. The ends were cut back, 1 base at V and 8 bases at J, with 6 bases in the middle. The CDR3 reads CASSIGVHEQFF. The CDR3 region has the DNA TGTGCCAGTAGTATAGGGGTCCATGAGCAGTTCTTC.

Many counts were recorded for this clonotype. This rearrangement joins TRBV5-1 to TRBJ1-1; no firm D call. The CDR3 loop spans 16 amino acids. V was trimmed by 4 bases and J by 1 base, leaving 17 bases between them. Germline CDR1 SGHRS, CDR2 YFSETQ. In DNA form, the CDR3 reads TGCGCCAGCAGCCGTGTTGGTACGGCTGAGAACACTGAAGCTTTCTTT. Translated: CASSRVGTAENTEAFF. The full variable domain, in which reference TRBV5-1 and TRBJ1-1 provide the parts outside the CDR3, is KAGVTQTPRYLIKTRGQQVTLSCSPISGHRSVSWYQQTPGQGLQFLFEYFSETQRNKGNFPGRFSGRQFSNSRSEMNVSTLELGDSALYLCASSRVGTAENTEAFFGQGTRLTVV.

This clonotype was found many times. The chain uses TRBV2 and TRBJ1-5; 8 bases are a match to TRBD1. From germline, CDR1 is SNHLY and CDR2 FYNNEI. This CDR3 comprises 12 residues. The ends lost 5 bases at V and 9 bases at J; junction bases unmatched: 3. The CDR3 DNA is TGTGCCAGCAGTCCAGGGGGCACGCCCCAGCATTTT. Protein: CASSPGGTPQHF.

This clonotype has a count of ten or more. The V gene is TRBV28, the J gene TRBJ1-5; TRBD1 might be the D (5 bases). Per germline, CDR1 MDHEN and CDR2 SYDVKM. Trimming pared 2 bases from V and 0 bases from J, leaving 8 bases between. CDR3 length: 15 amino acids. CDR3 loop: CASSLQGNSNQPQHF. In DNA, the CDR3 is TGTGCCAGCAGTTTACAGGGTAATAGCAATCAGCCCCAGCATTTT.

This clonotype occurred a few times. The chain combines TRBV5-1 with TRBJ2-2, with 12 bases aligning to TRBD1. The ends lost 1 base at V and 6 bases at J; junction bases unmatched: 7. CDR3 length: 17 residues. Per the germline V gene, CDR1 is SGHRS and CDR2 is YFSETQ. As DNA, the CDR3 is TGCGCCAGCAGCTTGACTCCGGGACAGGGGGCGGCCGGGGAGCTGTTTTTT. Its translation is CASSLTPGQGAAGELFF.

In its sample, this clonotype was seen many times. The chain carries TRBV28 and TRBJ2-7, with D possibly matching TRBD2 (5 bases). Per the germline V gene, CDR1 is MDHEN and CDR2 is SYDVKM. This CDR3 has 14 amino acids. Between the trimmed V and J ends, which lost 6 bases and 3 bases, there was a span of 15 bases. In DNA, the CDR3 is TGTGCCAGCAGCCACGAGGACGGACTCTACGAGCAGTACTTC. Amino acids: CASSHEDGLYEQYF.

A few counts support this clonotype. The CDR3 sequence: CASSEIRTGSRELFF. As DNA, the CDR3 is TGTGCCAGCAGTGAGATTAGGACAGGGAGCCGGGAGCTGTTTTTT. The chain links TRBV6-1 to TRBJ2-2; 8 bases are shared with TRBD1. The length of the CDR3 is 15 residues. The J segment lost 9 bases and the V segment lost 3 bases, leaving 9 bases of the junction unmatched. Germline-derived CDR1 and CDR2 are MNHNS and SASEGT.

The chain carries TRBV5-1 and TRBJ2-2, with 8 bases identical to TRBD1. Germline loops: CDR1 SGHRS, CDR2 YFSETQ. Losses at the gene ends were 1 base for V and 5 bases for J; bases not matched to a gene: 4. This CDR3 comprises 15 residues. The DNA of the CDR3 is TGCGCCAGCAGCTTGAGGACAGGGAAGACCGGGGAGCTGTTTTTT. This gives the protein CASSLRTGKTGELFF.

This clonotype was detected many times. The rearrangement links TRBV27 to TRBJ1-5, with D perhaps matching TRBD1 (6 bases). The V end was cut by 6 bases, the J end by 9 bases, with 15 bases between. CDR1 MNHEY and CDR2 SMNVEV come from the germline V gene (reference sequence). This CDR3 contains 13 residues. The CDR3 here is CASSYRVSVPQHF. In DNA form, the CDR3 reads TGTGCCAGCAGCTACAGGGTATCAGTGCCCCAGCATTTT.

This clonotype was detected many times. The V and J genes are TRBV12-3 or TRBV12-4 and TRBJ2-7; 8 positions agree with TRBD2. J gave up 6 bases and V 5 bases, and 18 bases lay outside the gene matches. The CDR3 totals 17 residues. The CDR3 protein is CASSGGPSGPPRGEQYF. The CDR3 region has the DNA TGTGCCAGCAGTGGGGGCCCTAGCGGGCCCCCTCGGGGCGAGCAGTACTTC.

This clonotype was found a few times. A read error is possible here, since a much larger clone lies one base away. The CDR3 loop reads CATLPEESTGELFF. CDR3 bases: TGTGCCACTCTACCGGAGGAGAGCACCGGGGAGCTGTTTTTT. The V gene is TRBV6-1, the J gene TRBJ2-2, with a possible D match to TRBD2 (5 bases). CDR3 size: 14 residues. The ends were cut back, 10 bases at V and 4 bases at J, with 16 bases in the middle. Germline V gene sequence: CDR1 MNHNS, CDR2 SASEGT.

This clonotype appeared a few times. V gene TRBV27 combines with J gene TRBJ1-1, with a tentative D call TRBD1 (6 bases). Trimming cost V 2 bases and J 7 bases, with 11 bases left between them. Germline V lookup: CDR1 MNHEY, CDR2 SMNVEV (reference sequence). This CDR3 is 13 amino acids long. CDR3 coding DNA: TGTGCCAGCAGTTTACTAGGGGGGGGTGAAGCTTTCTTT. Translating gives CASSLLGGGEAFF.

V gene TRBV6-1 combines with J gene TRBJ2-4, with D perhaps assigned TRBD1 or TRBD2 (6 bases each). Germline assignment: CDR1 MNHNS and CDR2 SASEGT. Trimming took 4 bases from V and 8 from J, leaving 15 bases between them. The CDR3 is made up of 14 amino acids. CDR3 loop: CASSVGGRLDIQYF. CDR3 coding DNA: TGTGCCAGCAGTGTAGGGGGGAGATTAGACATTCAGTACTTC.

V gene TRBV9 combines with J gene TRBJ2-1, with 8 bases matching TRBD2. Germline-derived CDR1 and CDR2 are SGDLS and YYNGEE. The V and J ends lost 3 bases and 2 bases, in that order; junction bases with no gene match: 4. CDR3 size: 15 residues. The CDR3 here is CASSASSGPYNEQFF. CDR3 bases: TGTGCCAGCAGCGCCTCTAGCGGGCCCTACAATGAGCAGTTCTTC.

This clonotype was observed at least ten times. This chain connects TRBV20-1 to TRBJ2-5; 12 positions match TRBD2. The CDR3 runs to 18 residues. Unmatched junction bases numbered 12, after V lost 3 bases and J lost 1 base. Germline values: CDR1 DFQATT, CDR2 SNEGSKA (reference sequence). The CDR3 region is CSARETSGSFPSQETQYF. CDR3 coding DNA: TGCAGTGCTAGGGAGACTAGCGGGAGTTTCCCCTCCCAAGAGACCCAGTACTTC.

This chain uses TRBV20-1 with TRBJ2-2, with D uncertain. The V end lost 1 base, the J end lost 6 bases, and 9 bases lay between the germline ends. This CDR3 has 13 amino acids. Germline CDR1 is DFQATT and CDR2 is SNEGSKA (reference sequence). CDR3 loop: CSARGFRPGELFF. The CDR3 nucleotides read TGCAGTGCTAGAGGGTTCCGCCCCGGGGAGCTGTTTTTT.

This clonotype was seen many times. J is TRBJ2-2 and V is TRBV2; 14 bases are a match to TRBD2. This CDR3 region has 14 residues. Germline V gene lookup returns CDR1 SNHLY and CDR2 FYNNEI. Losses at the gene ends were 8 bases for V and 6 bases for J; bases not matched to a gene: 2. This chain's CDR3 is CASGTSGSSGELFF. As DNA, the CDR3 is TGTGCCAGCGGGACTAGCGGGAGCTCCGGGGAGCTGTTTTTT.

This clonotype was observed at least ten times. The chain recombines TRBV15 with TRBJ2-7; 7 nucleotides agree with TRBD2. Germline V gene data show CDR1 as LNHNV and CDR2 as YYDKDF (reference sequence). With 0 bases clipped from V and 4 bases from J, the junction kept 6 bases outside the gene matches. This CDR3 spans 15 amino acids. CDR3 DNA: TGTGCCACCAGCAGAGAAGGGGCTAGCGGATACGAGCAGTACTTC. Translated, it gives CATSREGASGYEQYF.

The chain's CDR3 is CASSLGGQGSFQFF. DNA for the CDR3: TGTGCCAGCAGTTTAGGGGGGCAAGGTTCTTTCCAGTTCTTC. The rearrangement joins TRBV2 to TRBJ2-1; D may be TRBD1 or TRBD2 (6 bases each). The CDR3 loop spans 14 amino acids. In germline, CDR1 is SNHLY, CDR2 FYNNEI. V was pared by 5 bases and J by 13 bases, with 21 bases between.

The chain joins TRBV7-2 to TRBJ2-3, with D perhaps matching TRBD1 (6 bases). The germline V and J ends were trimmed by 5 bases and 7 bases, with 13 bases remaining between them. Germline V gene data show CDR1 as SGHTA and CDR2 as FQGNSA. This CDR3 contains 13 residues. CDR3 sequence (DNA): TGTGCCAGCAGCCCGACCAGGGGAAATACGCAGTATTTT. Protein sequence: CASSPTRGNTQYF.

This clonotype came up many times. CDR3 DNA sequence: TGTGCCAGCAGTTTCCCTCTAGGGCGACGGCCGAACACTGAAGCTTTCTTT. The encoded protein is CASSFPLGRRPNTEAFF. This sequence joins TRBV28 and TRBJ1-1; D is uncertain. The CDR3 runs to 17 residues. Per the germline V gene, CDR1 is MDHEN and CDR2 is SYDVKM. V gave up 3 bases and J gave up 1 base, with 18 bases separating them.

This clonotype was observed at least ten times. This chain connects TRBV5-5 to TRBJ2-6; 12 bases are a match to TRBD1. Trimming at V came to 5 bases and at J to 1 base, leaving 4 bases not matched to a gene. Germline CDR1 reads SGHKS; CDR2 reads YYEKEE (reference sequence). The CDR3 loop spans 17 amino acids. The CDR3 DNA follows: TGTGCCAGCAGTTCGGGACAGGGGGCGTCTGGGGCCAACGTCCTGACTTTC. It yields the protein CASSSGQGASGANVLTF.

This clonotype was found many times. The CDR3 loop reads CASSEQGAGETQYF. The CDR3 nucleotides read TGTGCCAGCAGTGAACAGGGGGCGGGGGAGACCCAGTACTTC. The chain employs TRBV9 and TRBJ2-5; TRBD1 agrees at 9 bases. The germline V gene has CDR1 SGDLS and CDR2 YYNGEE. Trimming took 5 bases from V and 5 from J; bases not matched to a gene: 7. The CDR3 spans 14 residues.

In its sample, this clonotype was seen a few times. V gene TRBV28 combines with J gene TRBJ2-3; D tentatively fits TRBD1 or TRBD2 (5 bases each). The germline V and J ends were trimmed by 6 bases and 4 bases, with 8 bases remaining between them. Germline V gene lookup returns CDR1 MDHEN and CDR2 SYDVKM. This CDR3 comprises 12 residues. The CDR3 DNA is TGTGCCAGCAGGGGACCGGCAGATACGCAGTATTTT. Its translation is CASRGPADTQYF.